A single sample gave rise to the 21 T cell receptor beta chains below, sequenced in a study of glioma-infiltrating T cells. TCR alpha and beta CDR3 regions were amplified from RNA using iRepertoire nested multiplex PCR. TCRdb reanalysed the multiplex PCR reads using MiXCR and keeps one entry per CDR3 protein. The data contain under 200,000 distinct CDR3 sequences, more than 25% of them singletons. The material sequenced was glioma tissue, nonneoplastic brain tissue, or PBMCs (not recorded which). The receptors were sampled from a human donor with low-grade glioma or glioblastoma, undergoing nonglioma brain surgery, or in good health (not recorded which).

The chain employs TRBV28 and TRBJ1-1; the D is unclear. Germline V CDR1 and CDR2: MDHEN, SYDVKM. The CDR3 runs to 14 residues. Trimming pared 6 bases from V and 6 bases from J, leaving 17 bases between. Here the CDR3 reads CASRERGLGPEAFF. The CDR3 nucleotides read TGTGCCAGCAGAGAGAGAGGGCTTGGACCTGAAGCTTTCTTT.

This clonotype was detected only once. This chain links TRBV20-1 with TRBJ2-7; 14 bases fit TRBD2. Germline V gene data show CDR1 as DFQATT and CDR2 as SNEGSKA (reference sequence). The CDR3 sequence is 15 residues long. V was pared by 1 base and J by 4 bases, with 3 bases of the junction left unmatched. The CDR3 reads CSARGTSGGIYEQYF. CDR3 in DNA: TGCAGTGCTAGAGGGACTAGCGGGGGGATTTACGAGCAGTACTTC.

This clonotype was counted ten times or more. The chain is built from TRBV4-1 and TRBJ1-2; D unresolved. V was pared by 5 bases and J by 4 bases, with 11 bases between. The CDR3 covers 13 residues. Germline CDR1 and CDR2: MGHRA and YSYEKL. CDR3 region: CASSRDRTYGYTF. The CDR3 region has the DNA TGCGCCAGCAGCAGAGACCGGACCTATGGCTACACCTTC.

A note on this clonotype: This may arise from a read error, as a much more abundant clone is one base away. This chain links TRBV29-1 with TRBJ2-5; D unresolved. From germline, CDR1 is SQVTM and CDR2 ANQGSEA. This CDR3 has 13 residues. CDR3 residues: CGVDSTLQETQYF. As DNA, the CDR3 is TGCGGCGTTGACTCTACTCTCCAAGAGACCCAGTACTTC.

V and J are TRBV19 and TRBJ2-3; 12 bases are shared with TRBD2. The CDR3 runs 17 residues. J was trimmed by 1 base and V by 3 bases; bases with no gene match: 5. Germline V gene lookup returns CDR1 LNHDA and CDR2 SQIVND (reference sequence). The CDR3 spells CASSMAGLAGRTDTQYF. CDR3 sequence (DNA): TGTGCCAGTAGTATGGCGGGACTAGCGGGCCGCACAGATACGCAGTATTTT.

Ten or more counts support this clonotype. The chain is built from TRBV30 and TRBJ1-2; possible D gene TRBD1, 6 bases. V lost 3 bases, J lost 7 bases, and 18 bases lay in between. Looked up from germline, CDR1 is GTSNPN and CDR2 is SVGIG (reference sequence). CDR3 size: 14 residues. In nucleotides, the CDR3 is TGTGCCTGGAGGTGGGAAAACAGGGCGGGTGGCTACACCTTC. Amino acid sequence: CAWRWENRAGGYTF. The full variable domain, in which reference TRBV30 and TRBJ1-2 provide the parts outside the CDR3, is SQTIHQWPATLVQPVGSPLSLECTVEGTSNPNLYWYRQAAGRGLQLLFYSVGIGQISSEVPQNLSASRPQDRQFILSSKKLLLSDSGFYLCAWRWENRAGGYTFGSGTRLTVV.

This sequence joins TRBV19 and TRBJ1-5; possible D gene TRBD1, 5 bases. Trimming cost V 5 bases and J 1 base, with 15 bases left between them. There are 16 residues in the CDR3. CDR1 is LNHDA and CDR2 is SQIVND in the germline V gene (reference sequence). CDR3 loop: CASSFGTIGSNQPQHF. The CDR3 nucleotides read TGTGCCAGTAGTTTCGGGACGATAGGCAGCAATCAGCCCCAGCATTTT.

This clonotype was seen more than once but under ten times. The rearrangement uses TRBV19 and TRBJ2-2; perhaps TRBD1 as D (5 bases). Trimming removed 7 bases from V and 0 bases from J, with 12 bases in between. Germline CDR1 reads LNHDA; CDR2 reads SQIVND (reference sequence). This CDR3 has 15 amino acids. For the CDR3, the DNA is TGTGCCAGTAAGGGGCTGGCCCCGAACACCGGGGAGCTGTTTTTT. Its protein is CASKGLAPNTGELFF. Full variable domain (outside the CDR3, taken from reference TRBV19 and TRBJ2-2): DGGITQSPKYLFRKEGQNVTLSCEQNLNHDAMYWYRQDPGQGLRLIYYSQIVNDFQKGDIAEGYSVSREKKESFPLTVTSAQKNPTAFYLCASKGLAPNTGELFFGEGSRLTVL.

This clonotype was seen repeatedly, ten times or more. This rearrangement joins TRBV20-1 to TRBJ2-7; TRBD1 is a possible D gene (5 bases). V shed 3 bases and J shed 7 bases, with 13 bases lying between them. CDR1 and CDR2 from the germline V gene are DFQATT and SNEGSKA (reference sequence). The CDR3 covers 12 residues. This CDR3 is CSARDIQLEQYF. In nucleotides, the CDR3 is TGCAGTGCTAGGGACATCCAGTTAGAGCAGTACTTC.

As concerns this clonotype: One end of the junction fails to match germline, which may point to a read error. The chain couples TRBV12-3 or TRBV12-4 to TRBJ1-6; the D is unclear. The length of the CDR3 is 12 residues. CDR3 region: CASTLQPSPLHF. CDR3 DNA sequence: TGTGCCAGCACTTTACAACCCTCACCCCTCCACTTT.

The chain carries TRBV19 and TRBJ2-5, with D perhaps TRBD1 (6 bases). The germline gives CDR1 LNHDA, CDR2 SQIVND (reference sequence). The CDR3 loop spans 13 amino acids. Deletions cut 8 bases from V and 1 base from J, with 11 bases between. The CDR3 reads CASSGQSQETQYF. In nucleotides, the CDR3 is TGTGCCAGTTCCGGACAGTCCCAAGAGACCCAGTACTTC.

This clonotype was detected ten times or more. The rearrangement joins TRBV2 to TRBJ2-7; 13 positions agree with TRBD2. Germline-derived CDR1 and CDR2 are SNHLY and FYNNEI. The CDR3 consists of 17 residues. The ends lost 1 base at V and 4 bases at J; junction bases unmatched: 7. The CDR3: CASSEGGLAGVQYEQYF. The CDR3 DNA reads as TGTGCCAGCAGTGAAGGTGGACTAGCGGGAGTACAGTACGAGCAGTACTTC.

This clonotype turned up a few times. This chain joins TRBV5-8 and TRBJ2-3; D gene unclear. Trimming shortened V by 0 bases and J by 2 bases, and 16 bases separated the two germline ends. Germline-derived CDR1 and CDR2 are SGHTS and YDEGEE. This CDR3 is 17 amino acids long. This CDR3 reads CASSLEGFGLHTDTQYF. CDR3 coding DNA: TGTGCCAGCAGCTTGGAAGGTTTCGGGCTACACACAGATACGCAGTATTTT. The whole variable domain, filled in from reference TRBV5-8 and TRBJ2-3, reads EAGVTQSPTHLIKTRGQQATLRCSPISGHTSVYWYQQALGLGLQFLLWYDEGEERNRGNFPPRFSGRQFPNYSSELNVNALELEDSALYLCASSLEGFGLHTDTQYFGPGTRLTVL.

To note about this clonotype: Because the CDR3 is missing its conserved closing phenylalanine or tryptophan, this is likely a read error. The chain recombines TRBV29-1 with TRBJ1-2; 8 bases match TRBD1. The J segment lost 8 bases and the V segment lost 6 bases, leaving 11 bases of the junction unmatched. CDR3 length: 13 amino acids. CDR1 and CDR2 (germline): SQVTM, ANQGSEA. The CDR3 is CSVRAQGAEGYTS. The DNA for the CDR3 is TGCAGCGTCCGAGCGCAGGGGGCAGAAGGCTACACCTCC.

This rearrangement joins TRBV4-1 to TRBJ2-2; D uncertain. The CDR3 length is 14 residues. Trimming took 6 bases from V and 2 from J, leaving 10 bases between them. Germline lookup yields CDR1 MGHRA and CDR2 YSYEKL. For the CDR3, the DNA is TGCGCCAGCAGGCCGACATCCAACACCGGGGAGCTGTTTTTT. Its translation is CASRPTSNTGELFF.

The table lists this clonotype with a few counts. V and J are TRBV19 and TRBJ1-5; D is ambiguous. This CDR3 contains 13 residues. Germline V CDR1 and CDR2: LNHDA, SQIVND (reference sequence). The V end was cut by 3 bases, the J end by 6 bases, with 9 bases between. Here the CDR3 DNA reads TGTGCCAGTAGTATGGGTGAGGGTCAGCCCCAGCATTTT. Translation gives CASSMGEGQPQHF. Together with reference TRBV19 and TRBJ1-5, the CDR3 gives the full variable domain: DGGITQSPKYLFRKEGQNVTLSCEQNLNHDAMYWYRQDPGQGLRLIYYSQIVNDFQKGDIAEGYSVSREKKESFPLTVTSAQKNPTAFYLCASSMGEGQPQHFGDGTRLSIL.

This clonotype was observed many times. The chain carries TRBV12-5 and TRBJ2-1, with D hard to call. CDR1 LGHNT and CDR2 FRNRAP come from the germline V gene. V dropped 1 base and J dropped 6 bases, with 7 bases sitting between them. This CDR3 region has 13 residues. CDR3 DNA sequence: TGTGCTAGTGGTTTGGGGCAATCCAATGAGCAGTTCTTC. Its protein is CASGLGQSNEQFF.

Worth noting for this clonotype: A single base separates this from a much larger clone, so it may be a read error. The chain uses TRBV10-3 and TRBJ1-2; D remains unclear. Trimming removed 0 bases at V and 2 bases at J, with 7 bases between. The V gene's germline CDR1 is ENHRY and CDR2 SYGVKD. This CDR3 is 14 amino acids long. The CDR3 region has the DNA TGTGCCATCAGTGAGTCTGTAAAGAACTATGGCTACACCTTC. Translation gives CAISESVKNYGYTF.

This chain connects TRBV20-1 to TRBJ2-1; D is possibly TRBD2 (5 bases). The V and J ends lost 1 base and 8 bases respectively, with 12 bases between them. Germline lookup yields CDR1 DFQATT and CDR2 SNEGSKA (reference sequence). The CDR3 has 13 residues. CDR3 sequence: CSARGPDSYEQFF. The CDR3 DNA reads TGCAGTGCTAGAGGTCCGGACTCCTATGAGCAGTTCTTC.

The chain has TRBV29-1 and TRBJ2-3; 8 positions agree with TRBD2. J was trimmed by 5 bases and V by 2 bases; bases with no gene match: 9. Germline loops: CDR1 SQVTM, CDR2 ANQGSEA. The CDR3 loop spans 15 amino acids. CDR3 sequence: CSVEPRLASIDTQYF. CDR3 coding DNA: TGCAGCGTTGAACCTCGACTAGCGTCCATAGATACGCAGTATTTT.

This chain uses TRBV5-8 with TRBJ1-5, with D uncertain. Trimming pared 4 bases from V and 2 bases from J, leaving 10 bases between. The CDR3 length is 14 residues. CDR1 is SGHTS, CDR2 YDEGEE, per germline. Here the CDR3 DNA reads TGTGCCAGCAGCCCGGTTCTGGGCAATCAGCCCCAGCATTTT. It specifies CASSPVLGNQPQHF.